This T cell receptor (beta chain) was sequenced for a study of OX40 agonist ivuxolimab in advanced cancers. The wider study: Ivuxolimab, an antibody acting as an agonist of OX40 (CD134), was used to treat patients. Under the entry rules, prior anti-PD-1, anti-PD-L1 or anti-CTLA-4 therapy was allowed, and around 36% had some.

Worth noting for this clone: Its specificity is not known.

The method was immunoSEQ multiplex PCR; TCRdb's version includes in-frame clones alone and lacks a portion of them. The sample consists of some 76,000 clones, roughly 90% of them appearing once. The CDR3 loop spans 16 amino acids. V gave up 0 bases and J gave up 5 bases, with 13 bases separating them. CDR1 and CDR2 from the germline V gene are LGHNA and YSLEER. Study-wide results and caveats: Certain nonresponders likewise exhibited a low normalized T-cell clonal expansion.

The genes are TRBV4-3 and TRBJ1-4, with unresolved D. The sequences come from CD4+ or CD8+ T cells sorted from blood, collected in a trial of the OX40 agonist ivuxolimab. This TCR was sampled from an adult with an advanced solid tumor such as melanoma, head and neck, liver or kidney cancer. The CDR3 region has the DNA TGCGCCAGCAGCCAAGACCGGGCTCTAGGAAATGAAAAACTGTTTTTT. Protein product: CASSQDRALGNEKLFF.